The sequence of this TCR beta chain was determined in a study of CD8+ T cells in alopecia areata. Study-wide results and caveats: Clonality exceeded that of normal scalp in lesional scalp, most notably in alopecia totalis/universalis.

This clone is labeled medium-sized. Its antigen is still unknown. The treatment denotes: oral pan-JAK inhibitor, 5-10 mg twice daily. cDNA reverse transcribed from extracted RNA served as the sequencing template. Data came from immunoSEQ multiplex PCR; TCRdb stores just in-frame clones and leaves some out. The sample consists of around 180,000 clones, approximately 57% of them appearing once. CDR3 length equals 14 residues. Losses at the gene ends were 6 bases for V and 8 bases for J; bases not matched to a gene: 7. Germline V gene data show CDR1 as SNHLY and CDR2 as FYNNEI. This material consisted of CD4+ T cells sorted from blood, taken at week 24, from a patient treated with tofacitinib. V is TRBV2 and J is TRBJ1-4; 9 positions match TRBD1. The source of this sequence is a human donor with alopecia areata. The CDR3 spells CASSPGTGREKLFF. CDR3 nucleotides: TGTGCCAGCAGCCCCGGGACAGGGAGGGAAAAACTGTTTTTT.